The present T cell receptor beta chain was sequenced within a study of T cell changes during pregnancy in multiple sclerosis. V shed 4 bases, J shed 0 bases, and the junction held 11 bases outside the gene matches. CDR1 is LNHDA and CDR2 is SQIVND in the germline V gene (reference sequence). The CDR3 length is 17 residues. Clones were read by immunoSEQ multiplex PCR, and TCRdb kept only the in-frame ones, dropping some. The sample consists of under 110,000 clones, about 90% of them appearing once. The source of this sequence is a female donor with multiple sclerosis, enrolled in a pregnancy study. This material consisted of peripheral blood, taken before pregnancy. V and J are TRBV19 and TRBJ1-2, with 7 bases identical to TRBD1. The CDR3 bases are TGTGCCAGTAGTACCCTCCGGACAGGAATTACTAACTATGGCTACACCTTC. Translation: CASSTLRTGITNYGYTF. Combining the CDR3 with reference TRBV19 and TRBJ1-2 gives the whole variable domain DGGITQSPKYLFRKEGQNVTLSCEQNLNHDAMYWYRQDPGQGLRLIYYSQIVNDFQKGDIAEGYSVSREKKESFPLTVTSAQKNPTAFYLCASSTLRTGITNYGYTFGSGTRLTVV.